These 13 T cell receptor beta chains originate from one sample sequenced in a study of blood T cell repertoires in COVID-19 (dated by TCRdb to 2018 to 2020). The receptor library was made with the immunoSEQ multiplex PCR assay. TCRdb retrieved this table from immuneACCESS and kept in-frame rearrangements only. Not all clones are present; in checked studies, unresolved V genes account for under half, and no reason is known for the remainder. This sample is represented by 250,000 to 400,000 clones; 90% of them were singletons. The ten top clones hold roughly 2.8% of the sample. Sequencing used peripheral blood. These receptors came from a woman in her twenties or thirties with COVID-19, enrolled during active disease.

This rearrangement joins TRBV5-4 to TRBJ2-3; D is unclear. The CDR3 totals 14 residues. V was clipped by 2 bases and J by 3 bases, with 10 bases between them. In germline, CDR1 is SGHNT, CDR2 YYREEE (reference sequence). The CDR3 bases are TGTGCCAGCAGCTTAAACGGGTTAACAGATACGCAGTATTTT. Encoded protein: CASSLNGLTDTQYF.

The chain uses TRBV24-1 and TRBJ2-5; D unresolved. Germline assignment: CDR1 KGHDR and CDR2 SFDVKD. The V and J ends lost 5 bases and 3 bases respectively, with 6 bases between them. The CDR3 has 12 amino acids. The CDR3 protein is CATSGPEETQYF. The CDR3 DNA sequence: TGTGCCACCAGTGGTCCGGAAGAGACCCAGTACTTC.

The genes are TRBV11-3 and TRBJ2-1, with 8 nucleotides matching TRBD1. Germline V CDR1 and CDR2: SGHNT, YENEEA. J gave up 6 bases and V 5 bases, and 6 bases lay outside the gene matches. The CDR3 totals 14 residues. The CDR3 sequence is CASSQGQGGNEQFF. In DNA, the CDR3 is TGTGCCAGCAGCCAAGGACAGGGAGGCAATGAGCAGTTCTTC.

The V call is TRBV7-9, the J call TRBJ2-2; TRBD2 aligns across 12 bases. The ends lost 9 bases at V and 5 bases at J; junction bases unmatched: 4. The CDR3 spans 14 residues. Germline V gene lookup returns CDR1 SEHNR and CDR2 FQNEAQ (reference sequence). The CDR3 coding sequence is TGTGCCAGTGGACTAGCGGGAATAACCGGGGAGCTGTTTTTT. Translated: CASGLAGITGELFF.

The CDR3 loop reads CASKGRAIYEQYF. As DNA, the CDR3 is TGTGCCAGCAAGGGCAGGGCTATCTACGAGCAGTACTTC. The chain links TRBV2 to TRBJ2-7; TRBD1 is a possible D gene (5 bases). CDR3 length equals 13 residues. V dropped 7 bases and J dropped 3 bases, with 13 bases sitting between them. From germline, CDR1 is SNHLY and CDR2 FYNNEI. Combining the CDR3 with reference TRBV2 and TRBJ2-7 gives the whole variable domain EPEVTQTPSHQVTQMGQEVILRCVPISNHLYFYWYRQILGQKVEFLVSFYNNEISEKSEIFDDQFSVERPDGSNFTLKIRSTKLEDSAMYFCASKGRAIYEQYFGPGTRLTVT.

The sample holds one count of this clone. V gene TRBV3-1 (or the pseudogene TRBV3-2) combines with J gene TRBJ2-2; tentative D call: TRBD1 (5 bases). The CDR3 spans 13 residues. Germline CDR1 reads LGHDT; CDR2 reads YNNKEL (reference sequence). The germline V and J ends were trimmed by 1 base and 6 bases, with 6 bases remaining between them. The CDR3 DNA sequence: TGTGCCAGCAGCCAAGGACAGTCCGGGGAGCTGTTTTTT. This gives the protein CASSQGQSGELFF.

V gene TRBV12-3 or TRBV12-4 combines with J gene TRBJ1-1; a possible D gene is TRBD1 (6 bases). V dropped 7 bases and J dropped 5 bases, with 14 bases sitting between them. This CDR3 contains 13 residues. The CDR3, as DNA: TGTGCCAGCAATATCGACAGGTATACTGAAGCTTTCTTT. It translates to CASNIDRYTEAFF.

V and J are TRBV19 and TRBJ2-3; tentatively, D is TRBD2 (6 bases). CDR1 is LNHDA, CDR2 SQIVND, per germline (reference sequence). The CDR3 has 15 amino acids. The V end lost 6 bases, the J end lost 2 bases, and 15 bases lay between the germline ends. The CDR3 region has the DNA TGTGCCAGTAGACAGCGCGGGGCATTCACAGATACGCAGTATTTT. It is translated as CASRQRGAFTDTQYF.

V is TRBV7-9 and J is TRBJ1-5; D is undetermined. The CDR3 is 15 amino acids. V lost 1 base, J lost 0 bases, and 7 bases lay in between. CDR1 and CDR2 from the germline V gene are SEHNR and FQNEAQ (reference sequence). The CDR3: CASSLGGNSNQPQHF. Here the CDR3 DNA reads TGTGCCAGCAGCTTAGGAGGGAATAGCAATCAGCCCCAGCATTTT.

This clone was found once. The rearrangement uses TRBV28 and TRBJ2-5, with 12 bases matching TRBD1. Germline values: CDR1 MDHEN, CDR2 SYDVKM. V lost 5 bases, J lost 1 base, and 5 bases stayed unmatched. The CDR3 extends over 16 amino acids. The CDR3 loop is CASSQGTGGVQETQYF. CDR3 coding DNA: TGTGCCAGCAGTCAAGGGACAGGGGGCGTCCAAGAGACCCAGTACTTC.

The chain is built from TRBV5-6 and TRBJ2-2, with 12 bases fitting TRBD1. This CDR3 has 16 residues. V lost 4 bases to trimming and J lost 7 bases; unmatched junction nucleotides: 8. Germline V CDR1 and CDR2: SGHDT, YYEEEE. The DNA of the CDR3 is TGTGCCAGCAGCCTCCCCGGGACAGGGGGCCACGGGGAGCTGTTTTTT. Its protein is CASSLPGTGGHGELFF. Combining the CDR3 with reference TRBV5-6 and TRBJ2-2 gives the whole variable domain DAGVTQSPTHLIKTRGQQVTLRCSPKSGHDTVSWYQQALGQGPQFIFQYYEEEERQRGNFPDRFSGHQFPNYSSELNVNALLLGDSALYLCASSLPGTGGHGELFFGEGSRLTVL.

This rearrangement joins TRBV7-9 to TRBJ1-1; 9 positions match TRBD1. The V and J ends lost 4 bases and 6 bases, in that order; junction bases with no gene match: 12. CDR1 SEHNR and CDR2 FQNEAQ come from the germline V gene (reference sequence). The CDR3 has 16 residues. The DNA of the CDR3 is TGTGCCAGCAGCTCACCCCCGGGACAGGGAGTCCCTGAAGCTTTCTTT. Translated: CASSSPPGQGVPEAFF.

The chain has TRBV5-5 and TRBJ2-1, with D possibly matching TRBD2 (6 bases). With 7 bases removed from V and 0 bases from J, the gap between germline ends came to 14 bases. Germline CDR1 is SGHKS and CDR2 is YYEKEE (reference sequence). CDR3 length: 15 residues. DNA of the CDR3: TGTGCCAGCGGAAAGCGGGTAAGCTCCTACAATGAGCAGTTCTTC. This sequence encodes CASGKRVSSYNEQFF. Using reference TRBV5-5 and TRBJ2-1 for the parts outside the CDR3, the full variable domain is DAGVTQSPTHLIKTRGQQVTLRCSPISGHKSVSWYQQVLGQGPQFIFQYYEKEERGRGNFPDRFSARQFPNYSSELNVNALLLGDSALYLCASGKRVSSYNEQFFGPGTRLTVL.